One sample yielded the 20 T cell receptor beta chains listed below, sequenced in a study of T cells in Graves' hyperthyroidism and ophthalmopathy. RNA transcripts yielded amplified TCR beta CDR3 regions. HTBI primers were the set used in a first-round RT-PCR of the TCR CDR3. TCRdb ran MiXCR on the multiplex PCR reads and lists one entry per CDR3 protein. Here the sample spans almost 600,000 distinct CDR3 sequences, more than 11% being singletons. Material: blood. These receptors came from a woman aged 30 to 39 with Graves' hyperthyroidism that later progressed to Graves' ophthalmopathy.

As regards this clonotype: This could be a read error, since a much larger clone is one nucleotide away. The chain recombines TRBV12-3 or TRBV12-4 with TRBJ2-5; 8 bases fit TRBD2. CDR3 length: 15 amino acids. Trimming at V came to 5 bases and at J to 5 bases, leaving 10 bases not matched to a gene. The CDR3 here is CASSPLAGNGETQYF. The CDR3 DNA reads TGTGCCAGCAGTCCCTTAGCGGGAAACGGGGAGACCCAGTACTTC.

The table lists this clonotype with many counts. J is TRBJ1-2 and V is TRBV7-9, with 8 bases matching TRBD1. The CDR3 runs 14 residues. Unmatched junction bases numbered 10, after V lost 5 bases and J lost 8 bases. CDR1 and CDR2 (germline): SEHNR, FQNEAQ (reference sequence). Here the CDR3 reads CASSPRTGFGGYTF. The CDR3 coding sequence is TGTGCCAGCAGCCCCCGGACAGGGTTTGGAGGCTACACCTTC.

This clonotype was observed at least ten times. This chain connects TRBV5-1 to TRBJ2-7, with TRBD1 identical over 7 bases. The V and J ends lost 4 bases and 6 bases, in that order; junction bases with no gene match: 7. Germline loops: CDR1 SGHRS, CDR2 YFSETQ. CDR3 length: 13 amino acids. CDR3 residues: CASSIGDSLEQYF. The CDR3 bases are TGCGCCAGCAGCATCGGGGACAGCCTCGAGCAGTACTTC.

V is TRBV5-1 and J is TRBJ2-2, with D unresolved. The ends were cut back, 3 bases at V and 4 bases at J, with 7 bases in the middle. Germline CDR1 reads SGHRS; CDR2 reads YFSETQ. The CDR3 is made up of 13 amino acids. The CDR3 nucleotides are TGCGCCAGCAGCTCAGTTTTCACCGGGGAGCTGTTTTTT. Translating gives CASSSVFTGELFF.

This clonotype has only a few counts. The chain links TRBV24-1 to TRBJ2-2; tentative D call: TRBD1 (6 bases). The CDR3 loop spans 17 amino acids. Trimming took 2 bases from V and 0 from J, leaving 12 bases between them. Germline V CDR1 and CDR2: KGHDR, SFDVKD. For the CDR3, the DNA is TGTGCCACCAGTGATTGGCGGACAGAGCCGAACACCGGGGAGCTGTTTTTT. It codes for CATSDWRTEPNTGELFF.

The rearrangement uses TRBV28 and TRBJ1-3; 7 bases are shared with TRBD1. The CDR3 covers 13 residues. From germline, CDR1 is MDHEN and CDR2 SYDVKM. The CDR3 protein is CAEQGGQGNTIYF. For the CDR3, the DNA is TGTGCTGAGCAGGGGGGACAGGGAAACACCATATATTTT.

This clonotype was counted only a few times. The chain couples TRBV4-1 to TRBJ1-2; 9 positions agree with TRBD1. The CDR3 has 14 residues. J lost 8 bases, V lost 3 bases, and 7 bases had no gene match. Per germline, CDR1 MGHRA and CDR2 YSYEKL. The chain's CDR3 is CASSQAGTGIGYTF. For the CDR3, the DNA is TGCGCCAGCAGCCAGGCCGGGACAGGGATCGGCTACACCTTC.

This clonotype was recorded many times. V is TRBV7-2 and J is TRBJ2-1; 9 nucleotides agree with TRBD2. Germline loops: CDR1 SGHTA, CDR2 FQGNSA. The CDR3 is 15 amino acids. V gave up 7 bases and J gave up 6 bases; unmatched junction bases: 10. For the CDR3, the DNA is TGTGCCAGCATCCCAGCGGGAGGATGGGTCAATGAGCAGTTCTTC. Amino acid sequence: CASIPAGGWVNEQFF.

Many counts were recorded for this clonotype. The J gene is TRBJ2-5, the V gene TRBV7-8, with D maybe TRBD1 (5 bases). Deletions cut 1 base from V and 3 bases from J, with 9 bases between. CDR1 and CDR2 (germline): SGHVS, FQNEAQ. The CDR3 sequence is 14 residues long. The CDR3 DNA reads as TGTGCCAGCAGCTTAGGCCAGGGTAAAGAGACCCAGTACTTC. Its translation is CASSLGQGKETQYF.

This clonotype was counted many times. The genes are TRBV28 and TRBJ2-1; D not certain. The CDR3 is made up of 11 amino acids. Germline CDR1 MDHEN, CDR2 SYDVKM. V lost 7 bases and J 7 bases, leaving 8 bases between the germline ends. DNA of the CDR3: TGTGCCAGCATCTGGTTAAATGAGCAGTTCTTC. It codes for CASIWLNEQFF.

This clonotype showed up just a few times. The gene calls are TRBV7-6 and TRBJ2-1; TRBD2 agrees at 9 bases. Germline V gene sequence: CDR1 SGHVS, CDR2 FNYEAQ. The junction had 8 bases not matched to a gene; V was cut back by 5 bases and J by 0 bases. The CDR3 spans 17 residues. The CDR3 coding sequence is TGTGCCAGCAGCCCCGCGGCTAGCGGGGTCTCCTACAATGAGCAGTTCTTC. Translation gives CASSPAASGVSYNEQFF.

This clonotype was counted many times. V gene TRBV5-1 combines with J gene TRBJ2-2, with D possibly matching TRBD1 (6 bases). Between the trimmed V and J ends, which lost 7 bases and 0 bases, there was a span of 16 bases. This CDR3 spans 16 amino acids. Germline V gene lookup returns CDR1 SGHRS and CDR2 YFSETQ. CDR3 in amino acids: CASSLKGESNTGELFF. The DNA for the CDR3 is TGCGCCAGCTCTCTGAAGGGGGAATCGAACACCGGGGAGCTGTTTTTT.

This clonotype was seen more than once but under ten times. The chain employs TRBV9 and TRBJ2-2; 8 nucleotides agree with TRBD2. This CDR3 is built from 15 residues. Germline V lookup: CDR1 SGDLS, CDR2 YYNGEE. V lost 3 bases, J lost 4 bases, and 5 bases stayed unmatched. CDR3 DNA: TGTGCCAGCAGCGGGGGACTAGGCGGCACCGGGGAGCTGTTTTTT. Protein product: CASSGGLGGTGELFF.

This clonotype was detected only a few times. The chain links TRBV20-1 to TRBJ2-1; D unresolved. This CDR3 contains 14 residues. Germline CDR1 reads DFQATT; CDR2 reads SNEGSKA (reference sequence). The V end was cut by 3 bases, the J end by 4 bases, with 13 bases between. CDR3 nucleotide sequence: TGCAGTGCTAGGAGTGACTTGGGGTACAATGAGCAGTTCTTC. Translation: CSARSDLGYNEQFF.

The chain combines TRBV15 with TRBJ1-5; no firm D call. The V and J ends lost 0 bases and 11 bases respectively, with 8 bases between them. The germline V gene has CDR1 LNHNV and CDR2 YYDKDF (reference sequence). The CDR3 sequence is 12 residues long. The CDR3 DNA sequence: TGTGCCACCAGCAGAGATCTAAGAGCCCAGCATTTT. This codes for CATSRDLRAQHF.

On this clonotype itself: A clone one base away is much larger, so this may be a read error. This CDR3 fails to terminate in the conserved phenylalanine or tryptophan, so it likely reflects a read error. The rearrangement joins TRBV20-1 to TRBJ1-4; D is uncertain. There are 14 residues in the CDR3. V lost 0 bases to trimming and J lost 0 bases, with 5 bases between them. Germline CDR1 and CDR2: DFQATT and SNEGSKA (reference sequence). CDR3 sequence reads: CSARDGPTNEKLFL. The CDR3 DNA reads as TGCAGTGCTAGAGATGGGCCAACTAATGAAAAACTGTTTTTA.

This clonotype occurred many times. This CDR3 reads CASSFQGSGGTDTQYF. In DNA, the CDR3 is TGTGCCAGCAGCTTCCAGGGTAGTGGGGGCACAGATACGCAGTATTTT. The chain recombines TRBV7-6 with TRBJ2-3; possible D gene TRBD1, 5 bases. With 3 bases removed from V and 1 base from J, the gap between germline ends came to 14 bases. The germline gives CDR1 SGHVS, CDR2 FNYEAQ. The CDR3 totals 16 residues. The full variable domain, its missing parts supplied by reference TRBV7-6 and TRBJ2-3, is GAGVSQSPRYKVTKRGQDVALRCDPISGHVSLYWYRQALGQGPEFLTYFNYEAQQDKSGLPNDRFSAERPEGSISTLTIQRTEQRDSAMYRCASSFQGSGGTDTQYFGPGTRLTVL.

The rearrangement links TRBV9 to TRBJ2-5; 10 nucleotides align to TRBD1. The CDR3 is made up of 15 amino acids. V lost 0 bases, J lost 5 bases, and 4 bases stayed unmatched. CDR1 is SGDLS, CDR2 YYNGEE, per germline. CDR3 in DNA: TGTGCCAGCAGCGTAGGGACAGGGGGTCGGGAGACCCAGTACTTC. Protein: CASSVGTGGRETQYF. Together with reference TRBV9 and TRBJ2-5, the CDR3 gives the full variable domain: DSGVTQTPKHLITATGQRVTLRCSPRSGDLSVYWYQQSLDQGLQFLIQYYNGEERAKGNILERFSAQQFPDLHSELNLSSLELGDSALYFCASSVGTGGRETQYFGPGTRLLVL.

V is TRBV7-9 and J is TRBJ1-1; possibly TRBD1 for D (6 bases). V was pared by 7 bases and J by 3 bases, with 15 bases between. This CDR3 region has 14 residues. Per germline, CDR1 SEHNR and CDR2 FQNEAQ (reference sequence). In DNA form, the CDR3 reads TGTGCCAGCAATTCCCCCAGGGGAGACACTGAAGCTTTCTTT. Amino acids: CASNSPRGDTEAFF.

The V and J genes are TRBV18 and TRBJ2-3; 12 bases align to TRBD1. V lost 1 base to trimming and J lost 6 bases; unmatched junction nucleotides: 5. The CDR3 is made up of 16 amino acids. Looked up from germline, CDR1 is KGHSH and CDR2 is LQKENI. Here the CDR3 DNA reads TGTGCCAGCTCACCACAGGGACAGGGGGCCATGGATACGCAGTATTTT. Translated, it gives CASSPQGQGAMDTQYF.